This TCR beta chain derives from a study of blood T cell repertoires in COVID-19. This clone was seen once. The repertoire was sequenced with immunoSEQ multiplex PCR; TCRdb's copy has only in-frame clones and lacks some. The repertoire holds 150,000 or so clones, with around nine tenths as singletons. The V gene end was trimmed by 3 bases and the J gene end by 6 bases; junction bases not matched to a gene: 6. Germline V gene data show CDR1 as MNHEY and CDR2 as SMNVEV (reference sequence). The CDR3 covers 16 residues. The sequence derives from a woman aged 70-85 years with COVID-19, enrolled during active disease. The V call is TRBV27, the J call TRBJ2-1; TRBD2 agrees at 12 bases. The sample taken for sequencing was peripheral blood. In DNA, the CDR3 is TGTGCCAGCAGTTTTCAGACTAGCGGGGGTGGCAATGAGCAGTTCTTC. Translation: CASSFQTSGGGNEQFF.